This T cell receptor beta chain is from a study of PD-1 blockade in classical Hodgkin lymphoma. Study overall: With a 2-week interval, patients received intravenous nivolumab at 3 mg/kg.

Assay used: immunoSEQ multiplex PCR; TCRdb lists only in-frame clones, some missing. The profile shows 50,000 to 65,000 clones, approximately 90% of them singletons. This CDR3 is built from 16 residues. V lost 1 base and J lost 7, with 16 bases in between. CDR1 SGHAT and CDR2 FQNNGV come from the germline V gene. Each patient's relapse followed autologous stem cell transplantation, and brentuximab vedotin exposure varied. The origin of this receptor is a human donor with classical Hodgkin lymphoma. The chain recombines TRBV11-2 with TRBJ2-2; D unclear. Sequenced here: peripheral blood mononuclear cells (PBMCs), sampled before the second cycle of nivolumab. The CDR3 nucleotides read TGTGCCAGCAGCTTAGTATACTCACTCTTCCGCGGGGAGCTGTTTTTT. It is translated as CASSLVYSLFRGELFF.